This T cell receptor (beta chain) was recovered during a study of T cell responses to AZD1222 COVID-19 vaccine. Overall study: Some second doses came at about 4 weeks and others at about 12 weeks; these were pooled.

Generated by immunoSEQ multiplex PCR, the TCRdb table keeps only in-frame clones and is missing some. The sample holds about 67,000 clones, approximately 81% seen once. To note about this clone: Its antigen is not identified.

Germline CDR1 and CDR2: MNHEY and SMNVEV (reference sequence). The length of the CDR3 is 16 residues. V gave up 5 bases and J gave up 3 bases, with 17 bases separating them. General study results and limits: After two AZD1222 doses, spike-specific TCR breadth and depth rose versus day 0. Among AZD1222 vaccinees, only five or six were seropositive at baseline.

The material sequenced was peripheral blood, taken on day 0 of AZD1222 vaccination. This receptor was obtained from an adult in good health. The rearrangement joins TRBV27 to TRBJ1-3, with D perhaps matching TRBD1 (6 bases). CDR3 residues: CASSTQTGLSGNTIYF. As DNA, the CDR3 is TGTGCCAGCAGTACCCAAACAGGGTTAAGTGGAAACACCATATATTTT.